This T cell receptor beta chain was captured by sequencing in a study of human T cells and chemical hapten exposure. Study details: Weekly administration of diphenylcyclopropenone to the scalp of patients continued throughout the roughly 25-week study. Patch tests put 0.01% DPC on the upper back, and the results were checked at 6 days.

The germline CDR1 and CDR2 sequences are MNHEY and SVGAGI. The trim removed 5 bases at V and 3 bases at J, leaving 4 bases unmatched. This CDR3 spans 14 amino acids. In this sample, this clonotype turned up many times. The time point: patch test 2, 6 weeks after DPC sensitization. Treatment: therapeutic diphenylcyclopropenone sensitization with weekly scalp DPC. One entry per CDR3 protein, called by TCRdb with MiXCR from the RACE reads. The data hold fewer than 100,000 distinct CDR3 sequences, with roughly 10% observed a single time. The chain combines TRBV6-5 with TRBJ2-1; TRBD1 agrees at 7 bases. The sample was whole blood, taken in connection with sensitization to the hapten diphenylcyclopropenone (DPC). This receptor was taken from a man aged 18 to 29 with alopecia areata. Some clones in this sample may be carry-over from other donors' samples. The CDR3 is CASSPRDSYNEQFF. CDR3 in DNA: TGTGCCAGCAGTCCCCGGGACAGCTACAATGAGCAGTTCTTC.